Included here is one T cell receptor beta chain sequence, with context. This record comes from a study of cytomegalovirus exposure and HLA in healthy donors. V gave up 3 bases and J gave up 3 bases; unmatched junction bases: 12. Germline assignment: CDR1 KGHSH and CDR2 LQKENI. CDR3 length: 17 amino acids. Both 60 Vbeta primers and 13 Jbeta primers went into the PCR. Assay used: immunoSEQ multiplex PCR; TCRdb lists only in-frame clones, some missing. This table holds 150,000 to 200,000 clones, 75% to 80% found once. The chain has TRBV18 and TRBJ1-1; TRBD1 agrees at 8 bases. Sequenced sample: PBMCs. This TCR came from a woman between 40 and 50 years old in good health and CMV-seropositive. As DNA, the CDR3 is TGTGCCAGCTCACCGCTATTGGGGCAGGGGGCTTACACTGAAGCTTTCTTT. This gives the protein CASSPLLGQGAYTEAFF.